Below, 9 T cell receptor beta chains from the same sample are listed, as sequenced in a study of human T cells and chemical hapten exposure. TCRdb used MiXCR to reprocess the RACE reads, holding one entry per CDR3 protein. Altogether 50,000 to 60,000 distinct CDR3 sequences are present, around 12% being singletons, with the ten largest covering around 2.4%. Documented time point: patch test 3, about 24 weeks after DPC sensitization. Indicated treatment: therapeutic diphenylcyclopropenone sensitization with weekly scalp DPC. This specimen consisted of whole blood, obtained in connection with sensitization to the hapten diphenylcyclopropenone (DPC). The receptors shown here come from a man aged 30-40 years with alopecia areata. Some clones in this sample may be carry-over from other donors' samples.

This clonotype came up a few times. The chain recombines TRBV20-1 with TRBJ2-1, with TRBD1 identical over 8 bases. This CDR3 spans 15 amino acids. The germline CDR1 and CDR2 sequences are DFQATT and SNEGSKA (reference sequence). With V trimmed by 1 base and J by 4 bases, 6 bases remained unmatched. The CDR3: CSARALQGAYNEQFF. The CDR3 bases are TGCAGTGCTAGAGCATTGCAGGGGGCGTACAATGAGCAGTTCTTC.

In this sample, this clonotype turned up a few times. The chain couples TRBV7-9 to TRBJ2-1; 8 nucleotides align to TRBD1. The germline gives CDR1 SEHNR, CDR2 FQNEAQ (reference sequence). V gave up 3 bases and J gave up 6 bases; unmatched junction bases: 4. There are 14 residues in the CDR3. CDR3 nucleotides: TGTGCCAGCAGCTTCGGACAGGGACCCAATGAGCAGTTCTTC. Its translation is CASSFGQGPNEQFF.

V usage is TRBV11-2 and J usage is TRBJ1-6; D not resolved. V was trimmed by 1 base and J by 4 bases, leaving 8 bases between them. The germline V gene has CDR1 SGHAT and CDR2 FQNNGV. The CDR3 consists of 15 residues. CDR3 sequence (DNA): TGTGCCAGCAGCTTAGCCCCGGGGTATAATTCACCCCTCCACTTT. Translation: CASSLAPGYNSPLHF.

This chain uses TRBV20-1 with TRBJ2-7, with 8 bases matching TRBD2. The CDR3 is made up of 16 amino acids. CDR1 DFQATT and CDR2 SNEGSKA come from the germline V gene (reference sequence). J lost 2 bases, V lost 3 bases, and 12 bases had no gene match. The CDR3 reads CSASGGAPHSPYEQYF. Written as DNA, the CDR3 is TGCAGTGCTAGCGGGGGGGCACCCCATTCCCCCTACGAGCAGTACTTC.

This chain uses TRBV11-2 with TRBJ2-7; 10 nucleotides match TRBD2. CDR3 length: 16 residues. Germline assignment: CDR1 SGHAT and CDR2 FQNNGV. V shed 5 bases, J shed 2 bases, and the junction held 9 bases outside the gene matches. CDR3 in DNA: TGTGCCAGCAGCGCTAGCGGGGGCCATCCCACCTACGAGCAGTACTTC. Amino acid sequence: CASSASGGHPTYEQYF. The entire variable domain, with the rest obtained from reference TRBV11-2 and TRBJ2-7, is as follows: EAGVAQSPRYKIIEKRQSVAFWCNPISGHATLYWYQQILGQGPKLLIQFQNNGVVDDSQLPKDRFSAERLKGVDSTLKIQPAKLEDSAVYLCASSASGGHPTYEQYFGPGTRLTVT.

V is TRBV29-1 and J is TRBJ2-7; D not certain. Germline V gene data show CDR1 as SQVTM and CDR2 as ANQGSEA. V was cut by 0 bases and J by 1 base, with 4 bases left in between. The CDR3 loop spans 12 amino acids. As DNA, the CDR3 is TGCAGCGTTGAAGATGCGTCCTACGAGCAGTACTTC. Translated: CSVEDASYEQYF.

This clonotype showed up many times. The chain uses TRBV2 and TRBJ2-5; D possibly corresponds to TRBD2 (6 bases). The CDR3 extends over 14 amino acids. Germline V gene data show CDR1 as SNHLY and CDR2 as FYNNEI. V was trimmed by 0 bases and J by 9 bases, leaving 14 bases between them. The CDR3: CASSEANLGEAQYF. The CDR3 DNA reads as TGTGCCAGCAGTGAAGCTAATCTAGGGGAGGCCCAGTACTTC.

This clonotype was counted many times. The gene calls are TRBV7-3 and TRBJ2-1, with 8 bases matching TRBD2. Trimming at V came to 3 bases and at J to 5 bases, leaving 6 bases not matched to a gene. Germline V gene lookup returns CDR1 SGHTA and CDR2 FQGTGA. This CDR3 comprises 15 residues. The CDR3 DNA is TGTGCCAGCAGCTTCCTCGGGGGGGCGAACAATGAGCAGTTCTTC. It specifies CASSFLGGANNEQFF.

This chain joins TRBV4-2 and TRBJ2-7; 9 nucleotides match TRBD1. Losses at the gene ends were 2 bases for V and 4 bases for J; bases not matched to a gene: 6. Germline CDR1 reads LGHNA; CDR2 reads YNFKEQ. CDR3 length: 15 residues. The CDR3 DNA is TGTGCCAGCAGCCAAAGACAGGGGGGTAATTACGAGCAGTACTTC. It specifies CASSQRQGGNYEQYF.